This T cell receptor (beta chain) was recorded in a study of blood T cell repertoires in COVID-19. Study as a whole: Sites in the United States, Italy and Spain provided acute and convalescent COVID-19 samples. In each case, the material was cDNA or gDNA derived from T cells, B-cell-depleted T cells, or PBMCs.

Germline V gene sequence: CDR1 SGHVS, CDR2 FNYEAQ. The CDR3 sequence is 15 residues long. Deletions cut 1 base from V and 3 bases from J, with 13 bases between. Per the original data handling: The assay estimated nucleated cells by amplifying reference gene primers. Method: immunoSEQ multiplex PCR; TCRdb's copy keeps in-frame clones and lacks some. V, J and clone size derive from that table, while D and trimming were established from the DNA sequence. The table includes some 11,000 clones, roughly 85% detected once. The specimen sequenced was peripheral blood. The chain combines TRBV7-6 with TRBJ2-7; the D gene is possibly TRBD2 (6 bases). The TCR was taken from a human donor in a cohort sampled during active COVID-19. The CDR3 DNA reads as TGTGCCAGCAGCTTAGGCGGGACCGGATTCTACGAGCAGTACTTC. Translated, it gives CASSLGGTGFYEQYF.